Only a few counts were recorded for the clone carrying this TCR beta chain. A much larger clone lies one base from this, so it may be a read error. No conserved phenylalanine or tryptophan ends this CDR3, so it is likely a read error. The data were obtained in a study of T cells in Graves' hyperthyroidism and ophthalmopathy. Amplified regions were TCR beta CDR3 sequences from RNA transcripts. Carried out on the TCR CDR3, a first-round RT-PCR used the HTBI primer set. TCRdb redid the calling of the multiplex PCR reads with MiXCR, one entry per CDR3 protein. This sample has under 350,000 distinct CDR3 sequences, with 13% found just once. J gave up 1 base and V 1 base, and 3 bases lay outside the gene matches. The CDR3 runs to 14 residues. Per the germline V gene, CDR1 is DFQATT and CDR2 is SNEGSKA (reference sequence). Exclusion of patients followed from uncontrolled infection, other autoimmune disease, pregnancy or lactation. Blood sampling occurred at first hyperthyroidism diagnosis, ahead of any ophthalmopathy symptoms. The source of the PBMCs was roughly 10 ml of fresh peripheral blood.

Sequencing used blood. The chain recombines TRBV20-1 with TRBJ2-5; 7 nucleotides agree with TRBD2. The TCR was taken from a woman aged 25 to 39 with Graves' hyperthyroidism that later progressed to Graves' ophthalmopathy. The CDR3 sequence: CSARGPSGQETQYL. As DNA, the CDR3 is TGCAGTGCTAGAGGGCCTAGCGGCCAAGAGACCCAGTACCTC.